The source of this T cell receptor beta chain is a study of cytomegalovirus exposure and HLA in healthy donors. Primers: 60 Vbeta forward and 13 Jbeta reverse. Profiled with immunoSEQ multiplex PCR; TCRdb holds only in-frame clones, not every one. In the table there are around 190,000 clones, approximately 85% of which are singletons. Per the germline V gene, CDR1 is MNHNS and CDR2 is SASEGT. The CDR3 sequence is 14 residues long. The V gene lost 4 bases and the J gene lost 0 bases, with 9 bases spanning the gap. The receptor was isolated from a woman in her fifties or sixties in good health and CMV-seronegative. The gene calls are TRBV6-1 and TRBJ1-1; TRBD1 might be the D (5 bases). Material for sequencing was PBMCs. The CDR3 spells CASSVIGVNTEAFF. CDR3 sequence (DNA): TGTGCCAGCAGTGTAATAGGGGTGAACACTGAAGCTTTCTTT.